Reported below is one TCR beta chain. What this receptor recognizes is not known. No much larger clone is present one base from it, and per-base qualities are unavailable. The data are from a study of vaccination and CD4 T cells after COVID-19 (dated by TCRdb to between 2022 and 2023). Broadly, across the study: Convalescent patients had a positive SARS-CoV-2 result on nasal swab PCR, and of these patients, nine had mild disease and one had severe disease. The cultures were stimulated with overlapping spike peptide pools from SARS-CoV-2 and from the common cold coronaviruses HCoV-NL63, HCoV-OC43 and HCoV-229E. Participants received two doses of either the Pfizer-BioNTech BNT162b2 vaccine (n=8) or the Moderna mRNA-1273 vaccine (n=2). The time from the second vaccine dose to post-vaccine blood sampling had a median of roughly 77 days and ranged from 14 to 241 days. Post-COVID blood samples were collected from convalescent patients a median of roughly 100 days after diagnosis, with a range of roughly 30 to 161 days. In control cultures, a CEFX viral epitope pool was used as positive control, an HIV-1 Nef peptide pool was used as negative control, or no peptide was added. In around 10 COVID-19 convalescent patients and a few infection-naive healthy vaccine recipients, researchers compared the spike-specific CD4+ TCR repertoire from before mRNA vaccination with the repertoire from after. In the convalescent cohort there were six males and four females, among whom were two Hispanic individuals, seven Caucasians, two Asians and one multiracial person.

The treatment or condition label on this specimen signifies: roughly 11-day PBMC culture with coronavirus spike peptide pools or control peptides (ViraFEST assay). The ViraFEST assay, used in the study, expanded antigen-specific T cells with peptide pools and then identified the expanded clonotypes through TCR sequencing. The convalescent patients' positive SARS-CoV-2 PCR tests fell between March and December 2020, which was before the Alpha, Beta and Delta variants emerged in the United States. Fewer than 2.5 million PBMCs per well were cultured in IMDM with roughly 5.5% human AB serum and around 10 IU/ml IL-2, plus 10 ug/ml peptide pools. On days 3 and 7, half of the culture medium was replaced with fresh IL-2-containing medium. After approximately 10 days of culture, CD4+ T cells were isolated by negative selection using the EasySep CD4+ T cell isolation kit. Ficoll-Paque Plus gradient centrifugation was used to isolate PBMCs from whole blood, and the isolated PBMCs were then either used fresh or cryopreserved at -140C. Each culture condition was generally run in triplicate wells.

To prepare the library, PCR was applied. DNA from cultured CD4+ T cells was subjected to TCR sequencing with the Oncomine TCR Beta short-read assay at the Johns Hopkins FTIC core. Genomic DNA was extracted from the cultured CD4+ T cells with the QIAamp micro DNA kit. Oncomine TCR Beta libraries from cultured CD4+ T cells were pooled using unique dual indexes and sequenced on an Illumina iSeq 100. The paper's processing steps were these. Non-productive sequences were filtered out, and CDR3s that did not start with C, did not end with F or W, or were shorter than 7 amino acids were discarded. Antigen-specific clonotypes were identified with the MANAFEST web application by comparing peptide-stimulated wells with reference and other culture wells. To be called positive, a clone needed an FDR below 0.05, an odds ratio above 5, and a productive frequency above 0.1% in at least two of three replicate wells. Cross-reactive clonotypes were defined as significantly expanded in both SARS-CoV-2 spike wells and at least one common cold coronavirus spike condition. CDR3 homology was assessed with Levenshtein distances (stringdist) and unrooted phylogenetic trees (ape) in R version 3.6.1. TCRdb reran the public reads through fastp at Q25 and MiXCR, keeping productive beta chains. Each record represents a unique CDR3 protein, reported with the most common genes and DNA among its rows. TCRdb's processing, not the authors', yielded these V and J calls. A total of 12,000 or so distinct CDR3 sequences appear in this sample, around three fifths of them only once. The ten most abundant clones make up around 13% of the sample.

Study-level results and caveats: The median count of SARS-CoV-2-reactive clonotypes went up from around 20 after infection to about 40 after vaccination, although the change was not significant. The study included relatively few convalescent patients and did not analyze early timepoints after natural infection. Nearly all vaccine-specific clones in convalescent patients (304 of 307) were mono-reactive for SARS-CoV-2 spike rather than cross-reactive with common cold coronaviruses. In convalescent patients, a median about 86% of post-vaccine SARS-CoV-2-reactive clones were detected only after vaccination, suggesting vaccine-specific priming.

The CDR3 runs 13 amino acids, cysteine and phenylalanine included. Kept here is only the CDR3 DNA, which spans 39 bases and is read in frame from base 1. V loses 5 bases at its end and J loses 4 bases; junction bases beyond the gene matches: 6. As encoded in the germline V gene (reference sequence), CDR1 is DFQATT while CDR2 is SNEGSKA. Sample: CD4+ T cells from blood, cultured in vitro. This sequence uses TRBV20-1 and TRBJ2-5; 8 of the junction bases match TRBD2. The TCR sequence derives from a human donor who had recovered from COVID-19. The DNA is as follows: TGCAGTGCTCCTTACGGGGGGGGAGAGACCCAGTACTTC. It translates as CSAPYGGGETQYF.